This T cell receptor beta chain came from a study of early T cells in non-severe SARS-CoV-2 infection. The CDR3 is made up of 17 amino acids. Germline V lookup: CDR1 SGHAT, CDR2 FQNNGV. V lost 0 bases and J 2 bases, leaving 16 bases between the germline ends. Individual cDNA molecules received unique molecular identifiers. TCRdb independently ran MiXCR on the 5' RACE reads; one entry per CDR3 protein. The sample has more than 65,000 distinct CDR3 sequences, roughly 4.6% seen once; the top ten hold approximately 3.7%. There are many counts of this clonotype. The source material was whole blood, sampled at baseline. This receptor was taken from an adult who was a healthcare worker with PCR-confirmed SARS-CoV-2 infection or an uninfected control (not recorded which). The donor label of this sample is uncertain. The chain recombines TRBV11-2 with TRBJ1-2; D may be TRBD1 (6 bases). CDR3 in DNA: TGTGCCAGCAGCTTAGATTCTCGCGGGACAAAAAACTATGGCTACACCTTC. Translating it yields CASSLDSRGTKNYGYTF.